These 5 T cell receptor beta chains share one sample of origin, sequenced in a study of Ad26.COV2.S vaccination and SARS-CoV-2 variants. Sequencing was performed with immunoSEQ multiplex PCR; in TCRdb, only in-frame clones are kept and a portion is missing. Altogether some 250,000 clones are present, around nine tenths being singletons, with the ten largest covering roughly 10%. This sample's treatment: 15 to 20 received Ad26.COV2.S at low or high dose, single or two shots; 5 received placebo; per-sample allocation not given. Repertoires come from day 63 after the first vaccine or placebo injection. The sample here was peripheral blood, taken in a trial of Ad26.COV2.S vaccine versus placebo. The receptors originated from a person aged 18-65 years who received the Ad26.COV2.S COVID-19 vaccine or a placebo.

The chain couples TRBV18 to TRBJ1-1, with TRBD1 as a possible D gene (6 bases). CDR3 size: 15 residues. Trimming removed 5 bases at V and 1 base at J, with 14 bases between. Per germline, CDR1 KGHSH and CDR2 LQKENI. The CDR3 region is CASSVSNRENTEAFF. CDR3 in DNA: TGTGCCAGCTCAGTTAGTAACAGGGAGAACACTGAAGCTTTCTTT.

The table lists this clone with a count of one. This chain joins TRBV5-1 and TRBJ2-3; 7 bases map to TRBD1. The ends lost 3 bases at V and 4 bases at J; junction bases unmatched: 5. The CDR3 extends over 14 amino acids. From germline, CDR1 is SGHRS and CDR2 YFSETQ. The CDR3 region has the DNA TGCGCCAGCAGCTGGGGGACAGTCTCAGATACGCAGTATTTT. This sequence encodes CASSWGTVSDTQYF.

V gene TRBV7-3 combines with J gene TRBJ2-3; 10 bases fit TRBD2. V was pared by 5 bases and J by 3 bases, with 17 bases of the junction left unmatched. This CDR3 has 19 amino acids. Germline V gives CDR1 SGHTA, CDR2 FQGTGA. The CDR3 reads CASSDPPASGGPHTDTQYF. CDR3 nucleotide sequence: TGTGCCAGCAGCGATCCCCCCGCTAGCGGGGGACCTCATACAGATACGCAGTATTTT.

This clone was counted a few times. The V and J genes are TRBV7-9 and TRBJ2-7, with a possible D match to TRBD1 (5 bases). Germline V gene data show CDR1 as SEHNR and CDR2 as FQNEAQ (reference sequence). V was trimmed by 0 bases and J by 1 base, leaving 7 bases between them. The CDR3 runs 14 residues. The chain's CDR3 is CASSLAAGSYEQYF. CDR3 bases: TGTGCCAGCAGCTTAGCGGCAGGGTCCTACGAGCAGTACTTC.

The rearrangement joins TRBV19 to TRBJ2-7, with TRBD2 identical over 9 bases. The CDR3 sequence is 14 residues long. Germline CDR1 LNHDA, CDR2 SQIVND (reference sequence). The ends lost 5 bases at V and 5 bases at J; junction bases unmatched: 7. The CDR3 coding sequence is TGTGCCAGTAGTCTAGCACTAGCGGGCCACGAGCAGTACTTC. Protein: CASSLALAGHEQYF. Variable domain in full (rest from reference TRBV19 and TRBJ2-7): DGGITQSPKYLFRKEGQNVTLSCEQNLNHDAMYWYRQDPGQGLRLIYYSQIVNDFQKGDIAEGYSVSREKKESFPLTVTSAQKNPTAFYLCASSLALAGHEQYFGPGTRLTVT.